This TCR beta chain stems from a study of control samples from healthy donors and cancer patients. The CDR3 length is 15 residues. The germline gives CDR1 LGHDT, CDR2 YNNKEL (reference sequence). The ends were cut back, 4 bases at V and 0 bases at J, with 10 bases in the middle. TCRdb's table, derived via immunoSEQ multiplex PCR, lists solely in-frame clones and lacks some. The repertoire has 130,000 or so clones, 87% of them found once; the top ten carry roughly 12%. This clone has a handful of counts. The receptor's source is a young man in good health. This chain connects TRBV3-1 (or the pseudogene TRBV3-2) to TRBJ1-3; D unclear. Sequenced: blood. CDR3 in amino acids: CASSRDRISGNTIYF. The CDR3 DNA reads as TGTGCCAGCAGCCGCGATCGGATCTCTGGAAACACCATATATTTT.